Shown below are 2 T cell receptor beta chains from a single sample sequenced in a study of CD8 T cells in Susac syndrome. A quantity of about 0.5 to 1 ug RNA underwent reverse transcription using random hexamers. Each CDR3 protein gets one entry after TCRdb re-called the immunoSEQ multiplex PCR reads with MiXCR. The table has under 85,000 distinct CDR3 sequences, about 94% seen once. Sequencing was done on a sample of CD8+ T cells from PBMCs. The receptors were gathered from a human donor with multiple sclerosis.

The chain carries TRBV30 and TRBJ1-2, with a weak D call TRBD1 (6 bases). This CDR3 spans 15 amino acids. The germline V gene has CDR1 GTSNPN and CDR2 SVGIG (reference sequence). V was shortened by 0 bases and J by 4 bases, with 15 bases between the two germline ends. CDR3 region: CAWSVEGGTLYGYTF. CDR3 nucleotides: TGTGCCTGGAGTGTTGAGGGGGGGACTCTCTATGGCTACACCTTC. The full variable domain, its missing parts supplied by reference TRBV30 and TRBJ1-2, is SQTIHQWPATLVQPVGSPLSLECTVEGTSNPNLYWYRQAAGRGLQLLFYSVGIGQISSEVPQNLSASRPQDRQFILSSKKLLLSDSGFYLCAWSVEGGTLYGYTFGSGTRLTVV.

This clonotype is a singleton in its sample. This chain joins TRBV24-1 and TRBJ2-5, with 7 positions matching TRBD1. The length of the CDR3 is 16 residues. The V gene's germline CDR1 is KGHDR and CDR2 SFDVKD. V trimming: 0 bases; J trimming: 2 bases; junction bases outside the gene matches: 5. CDR3 nucleotides: TGTGCCACCAGTGATTTGGAAACAGGGGCGCAAGAGACCCAGTACTTC. It specifies CATSDLETGAQETQYF.